This entry describes one TCR beta chain. V lost 1 base and J lost 3, with 7 bases in between. The CDR3 covers 13 residues. Germline-derived CDR1 and CDR2 are SGHTA and FQGNSA. This sample is part of a study of blood T cell repertoires in COVID-19. Across 20 to 25 US areas, participants ranged in age from roughly 18 to 95 years. Sequencing was performed with immunoSEQ multiplex PCR; in TCRdb, only in-frame clones are kept and a portion is missing. Counted here are 200,000 or so clones, roughly 85% occurring once; the ten biggest clones make up 3.5% to 4.5%. The sequencing sample was made of PBMCs or T cells enriched from blood (not recorded which). The J gene is TRBJ2-7, the V gene TRBV7-2; D is uncertain. This receptor was identified in a woman between 40 and 50 years old with acute COVID-19. The DNA for the CDR3 is TGTGCCAGCAGCTTAGGTCCGGTCTACGAGCAGTACTTC. Translated: CASSLGPVYEQYF.